The source of this T cell receptor beta chain is a study of T cells in Graves' hyperthyroidism and ophthalmopathy (dated by TCRdb to the late 2010s). About the study as a whole: Peripheral blood was sampled at the time of initial diagnosis, prior to any treatment. According to the paper, TCR Vbeta CDR3 sequencing was carried out on more than 120 peripheral blood samples, which came from around 43 ophthalmopathy, around 74 hyperthyroidism and about 17 progressor patients. After blood sampling, hyperthyroidism patients were treated with methimazole at a starting dose of 30 mg daily, and ophthalmopathy patients were treated with high-dose intravenous methylprednisolone. Thyroid tissue and blood T-cell repertoires from six Graves' hyperthyroidism patients were also compared in the study. Prospective prediction of ophthalmopathy was tested in an independent validation cohort of 18 to 20 hyperthyroidism patients and approximately 17 patients who later progressed to ophthalmopathy. The 80 to 100 discovery patients were randomly divided into training and test sets at a 7:3 ratio. To identify TCR V-J signatures that set the groups apart, the researchers used a discovery cohort of about a hundred patients, made up of about 44 with Graves' ophthalmopathy and about 60 with stable Graves' hyperthyroidism. What the authors observed across the whole study: No statistical method was used to fix the sample size in advance, and group allocation was not hidden from the investigators. In validation, the model predicted progression to ophthalmopathy a median of approximately 6.6 months before onset, with roughly 71% sensitivity and about 75% specificity. Ophthalmopathy was separated from stable hyperthyroidism by a 13 V-J signature model, with approximately 90% sensitivity and approximately 84% specificity obtained in cross-validation and 80%/75% obtained in testing. Most expanded thyroid clonotypes (frequency above 0.001) were also detected in blood, suggesting blood repertoires may reflect thyroid immune responses.

Amplification of TCR beta CDR3 regions was carried out from RNA transcripts. The TCR CDR3 was subjected to a first round of RT-PCR using the HTBI primer set and the Qiagen OneStep RT-PCR kit. Libraries were constructed in a second round of multiplex PCR, after which size selection and purification were performed. Paired-end sequencing of the libraries was performed with 100 bp reads on an Illumina HiSeq2000. On the authors' methods: SOAPnuke was used to process the raw data, removing reads that contained adapters or uncalled bases, had a mean Phred below 15, or lacked an exact match to the constant primer or identifier. High-quality paired reads were merged using COPE v1.2.5, and each unique nucleotide sequence was defined as a clonotype. MiTCR v1.1 was used to align the clonotypes against IMGT TRBV, TRBD and TRBJ reference segments. The analysis included only V-J combinations with a frequency above 0.0001, which together covered around 99% of the repertoires. The TCS score was defined as the ratio of F50 (clonal expansion) to E x V (chaos), calculated using BLOSUM62-based TCRdist between CDR3 peptides within each V-J. Welch's t-statistics and random forest reduced 500 to 650 V-J features to 13, which were used in a naive Bayes classifier (R e1071). TCRdb cleaned the public reads at Q25 with fastp, built clones with MiXCR and kept in-frame beta chains. Rows matching on CDR3 protein sequence are summarized as one entry with the most common DNA and genes. These V and J calls rely on TCRdb rather than the paper's analysis. The sample table records around 540,000 distinct CDR3 sequences; around 15% of these occur just once. The ten largest clonotypes hold around 32% of the sample.

Ophthalmopathy patients had moderately to severely active disease, with a Clinical Activity Score of 3 or more, a NOSPECS grade of 4 or more, and a disease duration of less than 3 months. The study excluded patients with uncontrolled infections, other autoimmune diseases, pregnancy or lactation. Clinical symptoms, serum thyroxine and TRAb, thyroid ultrasound, and orbital computed tomography formed the basis for the diagnoses. PBMCs were isolated from 10 ml of fresh peripheral blood by Ficoll-Paque density gradient centrifugation. Total RNA was extracted using Trizol reagent, and RNA quality was assessed on an Agilent 2100 Bioanalyzer. On this clonotype itself: No cognate antigen has been identified for it. Qualities for individual bases were not recorded, and no much larger clone is one base off.

Spanning cysteine to phenylalanine, the CDR3 consists of 20 amino acids. Only the CDR3 region is kept as DNA, spanning 60 bases read in frame from base 1. V loses 5 bases at its end and J loses 0 bases; junction bases beyond the gene matches: 11. From the germline V gene (reference sequence), CDR1 is MNHEY and CDR2 is SMNVEV. This receptor was obtained from a woman aged 25 to 45 with Graves' ophthalmopathy. The chain was built from TRBV27 and TRBJ2-6; 12 bases in between match TRBD1. Sequences were obtained from blood. The DNA sequence is as follows: TGTGCCAGCAGTCCCTCCGGGACAGGGGGCCTCGGCTCTGGGGCCAACGTCCTGACTTTC. This codes for CASSPSGTGGLGSGANVLTF.